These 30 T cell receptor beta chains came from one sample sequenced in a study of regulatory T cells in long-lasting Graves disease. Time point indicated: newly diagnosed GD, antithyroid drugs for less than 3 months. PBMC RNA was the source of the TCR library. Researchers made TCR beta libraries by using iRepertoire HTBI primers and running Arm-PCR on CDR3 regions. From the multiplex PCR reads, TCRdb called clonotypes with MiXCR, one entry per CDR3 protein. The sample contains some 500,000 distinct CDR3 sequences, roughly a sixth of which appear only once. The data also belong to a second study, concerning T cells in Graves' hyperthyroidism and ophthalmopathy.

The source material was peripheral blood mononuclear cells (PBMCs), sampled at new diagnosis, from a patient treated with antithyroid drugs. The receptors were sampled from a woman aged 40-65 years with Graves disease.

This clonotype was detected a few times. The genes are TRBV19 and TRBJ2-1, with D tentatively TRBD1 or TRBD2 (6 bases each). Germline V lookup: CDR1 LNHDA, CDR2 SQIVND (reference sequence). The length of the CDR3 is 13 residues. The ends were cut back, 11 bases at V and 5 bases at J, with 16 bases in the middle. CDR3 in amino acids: CAVRRGAHNEQFF. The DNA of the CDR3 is TGTGCCGTAAGGAGGGGGGCACACAATGAGCAGTTCTTC.

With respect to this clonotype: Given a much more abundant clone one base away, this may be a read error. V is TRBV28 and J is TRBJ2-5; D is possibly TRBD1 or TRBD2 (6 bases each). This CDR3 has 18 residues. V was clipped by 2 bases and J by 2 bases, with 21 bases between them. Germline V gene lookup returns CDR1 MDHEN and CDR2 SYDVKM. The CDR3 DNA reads TGTGCCAGCAGTTTACGGGGGCTGGGTGGGGGGACTCAAGAGACCCAGTACTTC. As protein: CASSLRGLGGGTQETQYF.

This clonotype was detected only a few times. The CDR3 DNA is TGTGCCAGTAGTATCGGGGGGCAAGCGAACTATGGCTACACCTTC. Translating it yields CASSIGGQANYGYTF. The chain joins TRBV19 to TRBJ1-2; D may be TRBD1 (6 bases). This CDR3 is built from 15 residues. Germline V lookup: CDR1 LNHDA, CDR2 SQIVND (reference sequence). Trimming cost V 3 bases and J 2 bases, with 13 bases left between them.

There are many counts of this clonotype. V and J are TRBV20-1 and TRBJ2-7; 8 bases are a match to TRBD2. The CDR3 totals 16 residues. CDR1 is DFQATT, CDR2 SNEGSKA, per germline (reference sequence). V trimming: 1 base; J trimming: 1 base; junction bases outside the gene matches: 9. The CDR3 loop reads CSARATGLAFSYEQYF. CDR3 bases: TGCAGTGCTAGAGCAACAGGACTAGCATTTTCCTACGAGCAGTACTTC.

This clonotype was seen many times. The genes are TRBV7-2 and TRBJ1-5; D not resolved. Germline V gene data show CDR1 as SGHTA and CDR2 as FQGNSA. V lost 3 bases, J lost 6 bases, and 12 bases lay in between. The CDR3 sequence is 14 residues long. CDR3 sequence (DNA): TGTGCCAGCAGCTTTGAGGCGAGGAGTCAGCCCCAGCATTTT. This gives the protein CASSFEARSQPQHF. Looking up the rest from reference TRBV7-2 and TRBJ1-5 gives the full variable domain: GAGVSQSPSNKVTEKGKDVELRCDPISGHTALYWYRQSLGQGLEFLIYFQGNSAPDKSGLPSDRFSAERTGGSVSTLTIQRTQQEDSAVYLCASSFEARSQPQHFGDGTRLSIL.

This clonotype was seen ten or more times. In nucleotides, the CDR3 is TGTGCCAGCATCCCTTTACAGGGTCGAAGGGCCTACGAGCAGTACTTC. Translation gives CASIPLQGRRAYEQYF. This chain connects TRBV7-9 to TRBJ2-7, with D possibly being TRBD1 (6 bases). The CDR3 sequence is 16 residues long. The germline CDR1 and CDR2 sequences are SEHNR and FQNEAQ (reference sequence). V lost 7 bases and J lost 2, with 21 bases in between.

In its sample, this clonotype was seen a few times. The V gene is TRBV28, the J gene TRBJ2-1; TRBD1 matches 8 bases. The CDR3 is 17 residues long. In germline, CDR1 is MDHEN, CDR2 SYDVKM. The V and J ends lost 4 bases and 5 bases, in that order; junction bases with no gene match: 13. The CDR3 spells CASSSPRRGQVNNEQFF. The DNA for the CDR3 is TGTGCCAGCAGTTCACCTCGAAGGGGACAGGTGAACAATGAGCAGTTCTTC.

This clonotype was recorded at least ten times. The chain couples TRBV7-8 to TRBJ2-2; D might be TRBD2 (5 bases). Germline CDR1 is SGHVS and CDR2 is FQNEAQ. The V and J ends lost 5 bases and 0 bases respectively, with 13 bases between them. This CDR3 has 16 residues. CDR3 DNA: TGTGCCAGCAGCCCCGAGGGCATGCCGAACACCGGGGAGCTGTTTTTT. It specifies CASSPEGMPNTGELFF. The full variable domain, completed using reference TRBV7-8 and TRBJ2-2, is GAGVSQSPRYKVAKRGQDVALRCDPISGHVSLFWYQQALGQGPEFLTYFQNEAQLDKSGLPSDRFFAERPEGSVSTLKIQRTQQEDSAVYLCASSPEGMPNTGELFFGEGSRLTVL.

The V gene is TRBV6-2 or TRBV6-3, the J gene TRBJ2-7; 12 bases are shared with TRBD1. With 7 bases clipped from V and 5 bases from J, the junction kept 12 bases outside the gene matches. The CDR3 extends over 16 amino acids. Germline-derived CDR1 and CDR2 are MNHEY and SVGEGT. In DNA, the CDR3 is TGTGCCAGCACTCCGAACCGGGACAGGGGGCGGGACGAGCAGTACTTC. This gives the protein CASTPNRDRGRDEQYF.

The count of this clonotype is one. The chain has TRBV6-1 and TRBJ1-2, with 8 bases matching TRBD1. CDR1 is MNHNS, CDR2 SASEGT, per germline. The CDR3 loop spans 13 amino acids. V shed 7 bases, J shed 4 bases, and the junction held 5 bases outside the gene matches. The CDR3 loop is CASTPGGSYGYTF. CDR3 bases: TGTGCCAGCACCCCAGGGGGCAGCTATGGCTACACCTTC.

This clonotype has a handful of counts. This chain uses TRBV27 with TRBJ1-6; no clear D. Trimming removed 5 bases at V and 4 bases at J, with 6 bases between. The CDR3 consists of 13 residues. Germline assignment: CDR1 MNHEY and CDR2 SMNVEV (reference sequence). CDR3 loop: CASSPPYNSPLHF. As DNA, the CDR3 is TGTGCCAGCAGTCCGCCTTATAATTCACCCCTCCACTTT.

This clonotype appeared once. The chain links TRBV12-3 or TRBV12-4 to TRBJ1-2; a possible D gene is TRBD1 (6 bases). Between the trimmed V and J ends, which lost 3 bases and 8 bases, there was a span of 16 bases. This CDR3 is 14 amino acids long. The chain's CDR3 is CASSLTLDSLGYTF. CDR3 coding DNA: TGTGCCAGCAGTTTGACTTTGGACAGTCTCGGCTACACCTTC.

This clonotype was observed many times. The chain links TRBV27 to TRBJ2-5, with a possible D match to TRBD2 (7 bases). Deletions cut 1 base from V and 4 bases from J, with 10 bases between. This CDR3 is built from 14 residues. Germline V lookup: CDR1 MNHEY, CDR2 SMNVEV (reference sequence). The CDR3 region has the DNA TGTGCCAGCAGTTTATACGGGGGGCTAGAGACCCAGTACTTC. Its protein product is CASSLYGGLETQYF.

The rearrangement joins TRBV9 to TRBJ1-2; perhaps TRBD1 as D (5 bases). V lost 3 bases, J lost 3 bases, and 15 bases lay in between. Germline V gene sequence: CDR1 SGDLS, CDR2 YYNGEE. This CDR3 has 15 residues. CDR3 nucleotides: TGTGCCAGCAGCGCACCCCTCTGGGGACACTATGGCTACACCTTC. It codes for CASSAPLWGHYGYTF.

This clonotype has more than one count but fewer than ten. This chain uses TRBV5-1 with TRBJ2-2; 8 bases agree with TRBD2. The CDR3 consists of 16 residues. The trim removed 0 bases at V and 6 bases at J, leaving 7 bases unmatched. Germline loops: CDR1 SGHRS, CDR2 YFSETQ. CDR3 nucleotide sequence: TGCGCCAGCAGCTTGGGGCCGGGACTAGGGGCCGGGGAGCTGTTTTTT. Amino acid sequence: CASSLGPGLGAGELFF.

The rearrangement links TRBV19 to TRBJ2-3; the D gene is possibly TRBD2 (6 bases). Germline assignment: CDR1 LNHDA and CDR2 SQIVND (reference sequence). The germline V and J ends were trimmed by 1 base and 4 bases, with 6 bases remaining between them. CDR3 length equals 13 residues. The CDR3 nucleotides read TGTGCCAGTAGTATAGGGGGGGCAGATACGCAGTATTTT. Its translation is CASSIGGADTQYF.

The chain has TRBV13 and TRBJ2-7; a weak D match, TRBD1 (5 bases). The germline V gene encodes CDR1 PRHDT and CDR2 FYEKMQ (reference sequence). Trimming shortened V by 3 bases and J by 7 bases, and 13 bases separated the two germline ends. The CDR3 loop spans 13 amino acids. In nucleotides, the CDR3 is TGTGCCAGCAGCTTCCCGACAGAAAGGGAGCAGTACTTC. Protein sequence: CASSFPTEREQYF.

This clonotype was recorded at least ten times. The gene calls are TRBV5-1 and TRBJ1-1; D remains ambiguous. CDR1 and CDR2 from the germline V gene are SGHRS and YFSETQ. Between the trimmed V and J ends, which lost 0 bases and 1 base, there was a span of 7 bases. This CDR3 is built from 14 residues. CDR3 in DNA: TGCGCCAGCAGCTTGGAACCAGCGAACACTGAAGCTTTCTTT. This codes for CASSLEPANTEAFF.

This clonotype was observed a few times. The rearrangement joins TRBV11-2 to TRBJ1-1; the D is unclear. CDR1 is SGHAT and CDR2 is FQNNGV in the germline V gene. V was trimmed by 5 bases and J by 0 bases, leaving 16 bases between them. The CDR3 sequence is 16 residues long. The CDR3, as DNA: TGTGCCAGCAGCCAAGGTGTGAACAGTTTGAACACTGAAGCTTTCTTT. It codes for CASSQGVNSLNTEAFF.

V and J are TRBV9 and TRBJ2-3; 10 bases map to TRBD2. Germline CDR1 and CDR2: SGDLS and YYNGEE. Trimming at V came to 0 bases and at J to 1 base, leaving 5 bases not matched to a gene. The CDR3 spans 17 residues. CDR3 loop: CASSVGEAGGGTDTQYF. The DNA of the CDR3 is TGTGCCAGCAGCGTAGGGGAAGCGGGGGGGGGCACAGATACGCAGTATTTT.

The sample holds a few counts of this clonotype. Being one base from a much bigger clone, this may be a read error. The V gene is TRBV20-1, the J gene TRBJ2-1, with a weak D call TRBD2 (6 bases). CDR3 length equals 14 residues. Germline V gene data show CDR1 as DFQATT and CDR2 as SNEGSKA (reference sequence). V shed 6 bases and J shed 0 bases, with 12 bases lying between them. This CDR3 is CSAPEGSSYNEQFF. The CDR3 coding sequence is TGCAGTGCGCCGGAGGGGAGCTCCTACAATGAGCAGTTCTTC.

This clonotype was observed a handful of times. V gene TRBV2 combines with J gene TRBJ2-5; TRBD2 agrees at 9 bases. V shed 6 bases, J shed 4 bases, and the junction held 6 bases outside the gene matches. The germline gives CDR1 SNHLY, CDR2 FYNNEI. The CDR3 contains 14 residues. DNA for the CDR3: TGTGCCAGCAGGACCAGCGGGGGGACAGAGACCCAGTACTTC. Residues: CASRTSGGTETQYF. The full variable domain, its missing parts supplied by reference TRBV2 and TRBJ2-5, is EPEVTQTPSHQVTQMGQEVILRCVPISNHLYFYWYRQILGQKVEFLVSFYNNEISEKSEIFDDQFSVERPDGSNFTLKIRSTKLEDSAMYFCASRTSGGTETQYFGPGTRLLVL.

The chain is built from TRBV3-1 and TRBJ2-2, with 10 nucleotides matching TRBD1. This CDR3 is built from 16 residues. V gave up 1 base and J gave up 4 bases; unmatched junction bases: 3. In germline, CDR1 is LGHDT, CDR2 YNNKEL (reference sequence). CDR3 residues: CASSQGDRGLTGELFF. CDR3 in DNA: TGTGCCAGCAGCCAAGGTGACAGGGGGCTCACCGGGGAGCTGTTTTTT.

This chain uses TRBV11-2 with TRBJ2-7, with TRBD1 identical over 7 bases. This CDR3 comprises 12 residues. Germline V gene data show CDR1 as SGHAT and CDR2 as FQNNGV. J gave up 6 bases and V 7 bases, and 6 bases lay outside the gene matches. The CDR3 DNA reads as TGTGCCAGCACCCAGACAGGGTCCGAGCAGTACTTC. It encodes CASTQTGSEQYF.

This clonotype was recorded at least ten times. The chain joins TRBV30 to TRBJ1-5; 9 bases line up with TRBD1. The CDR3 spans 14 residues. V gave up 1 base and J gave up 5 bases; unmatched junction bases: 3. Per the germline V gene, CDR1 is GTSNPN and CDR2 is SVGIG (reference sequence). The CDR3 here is CAWSEGQGDQPQHF. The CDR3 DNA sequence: TGTGCCTGGAGTGAGGGACAGGGAGATCAGCCCCAGCATTTT.

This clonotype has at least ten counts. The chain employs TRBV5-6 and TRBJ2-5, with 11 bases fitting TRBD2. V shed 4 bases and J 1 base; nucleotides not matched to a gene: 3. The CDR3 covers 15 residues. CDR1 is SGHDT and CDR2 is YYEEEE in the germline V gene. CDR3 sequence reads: CASSPGLAAQETQYF. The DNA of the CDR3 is TGTGCCAGCAGCCCGGGACTAGCGGCCCAAGAGACCCAGTACTTC.

Here the CDR3 DNA reads TGTGCCAGCAGCGTAGAAGGATGGGGCTTCAATGAGCAGTTCTTC. This sequence encodes CASSVEGWGFNEQFF. The chain has TRBV9 and TRBJ2-1; the D gene is possibly TRBD1 (5 bases). CDR1 SGDLS and CDR2 YYNGEE come from the germline V gene. V shed 0 bases and J shed 6 bases, with 13 bases lying between them. This CDR3 is built from 15 residues.

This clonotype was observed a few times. The CDR3 loop is CASSRGRIFGETQYF. CDR3 DNA: TGTGCCAGCAGCCGTGGTAGAATTTTCGGAGAGACCCAGTACTTC. The chain is built from TRBV3-1 and TRBJ2-5, with D unclear. Trimming stripped 4 bases from V and 4 bases from J, with 16 bases between. The CDR3 loop spans 15 amino acids. Germline V gene sequence: CDR1 LGHDT, CDR2 YNNKEL (reference sequence).

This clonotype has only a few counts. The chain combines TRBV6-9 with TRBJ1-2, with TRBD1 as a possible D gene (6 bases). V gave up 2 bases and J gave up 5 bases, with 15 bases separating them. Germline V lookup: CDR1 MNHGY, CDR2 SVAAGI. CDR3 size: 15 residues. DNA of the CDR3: TGTGCCAGCAGTTATGACAGCTCAACAGGGTATGGCTACACCTTC. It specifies CASSYDSSTGYGYTF.

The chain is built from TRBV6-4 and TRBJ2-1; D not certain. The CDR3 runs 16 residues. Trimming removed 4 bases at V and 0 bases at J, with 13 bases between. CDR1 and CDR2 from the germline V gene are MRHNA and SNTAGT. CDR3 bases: TGTGCCAGCAGTGCGAACACTGTGAGCTCCTACAATGAGCAGTTCTTC. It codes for CASSANTVSSYNEQFF.